This T cell receptor (beta chain) was retrieved from a study of T-cell reconstitution after alpha-beta-depleted transplantation in children. Study-wide findings and caveats: Newly produced T cells mostly provided counts and TCRbeta diversity after one year, as hyperexpanded clones declined. Reportedly, alpha-beta T cells present about two months post-transplant originated from several hundred expanded clones of graft origin.

Unique molecular identifiers were incorporated during preparation of the TCRbeta library. TCRdb fed the PCR reads into MiXCR, producing one record per CDR3 protein. The table records roughly 6,000 distinct CDR3 sequences, less than 20% of them present only once. At least ten counts were recorded for this clonotype. Its antigen is currently unknown. The CDR3 is made up of 15 amino acids. CDR1 and CDR2 from the germline V gene are SGHKS and YYEKEE (reference sequence). The V end lost 1 base, the J end lost 1 base, and 12 bases lay between the germline ends. This sequence was found in a patient younger than 10 who had a stem cell transplant for inherited bone marrow failure, so the T cells may come from the graft donor. This chain uses TRBV5-5 with TRBJ2-7; no clear D. The sequencing used PBMCs, mostly from graft donor cells, collected 180 days after TCRalphabeta/CD19-depleted stem cell transplant. In DNA, the CDR3 is TGTGCCAGCAGCTTGAACAGTATCTATTCCTACGAGCAGTACTTC. Protein product: CASSLNSIYSYEQYF. Full variable domain (rest looked up from reference TRBV5-5 and TRBJ2-7): DAGVTQSPTHLIKTRGQQVTLRCSPISGHKSVSWYQQVLGQGPQFIFQYYEKEERGRGNFPDRFSARQFPNYSSELNVNALLLGDSALYLCASSLNSIYSYEQYFGPGTRLTVT.